This note documents a single TCR beta chain sequence. It lacks a known antigen. Nothing much larger sits one base from this clone, and base qualities are not available. CDR1 and CDR2, looked up from the germline V gene, are SGHTA and FQGNSA. Compared with germline, V lacks 1 base and J lacks 3 bases; bases without a gene match: 6. The CDR3 covers 16 residues, taking in both the cysteine and the phenylalanine. Only CDR3 DNA remains: 48 bases, in frame from the first base. This specimen belongs to a study of T cell repertoires in Merkel cell carcinoma (dated by TCRdb to about 2019). Background on the whole study: Patients who had received intralesional immunotherapy or systemic immune checkpoint blockade ahead of the biopsy were left out. MCPyV-specific clonotypes were initially defined through tetramer sorting, cloning and paired TCR sequencing of expanded tumor-infiltrating lymphocytes. A diagnosis of MCPyV-positive Merkel cell carcinoma and successful in vitro expansion of tumor-infiltrating lymphocytes were required for inclusion. Study-level results and caveats: The study did not examine normal tissue biopsies.

Every study subject tested positive for serum antibodies to T-antigen and had biopsy-confirmed Merkel cell carcinoma that was MCPyV-positive. Genomic DNA was extracted from six adjacent 10-micron frozen tumor sections without any cell sorting or culture. Roughly 5 x 5 x 5 mm of tumor biopsy tissue was frozen in optimal cutting temperature compound. Hematoxylin and eosin scout sections confirmed abundant Merkel cell carcinoma and infiltrating cells in the frozen biopsy. TRB CDR3 sequencing and data processing of tumor genomic DNA were performed with the immunoSEQ assay. TCRdb carries this immuneACCESS record with in-frame sequences only. Its versions omit some clonotypes, under half of them owing to an unresolved V gene in the studies checked, with the rest unexplained. Recorded for this sample are 15,000 or so clones; 76% of them occurred a single time. Approximately 17% of the sample lies in the top ten.

The V and J genes are TRBV7-2 and TRBJ2-1, and TRBD2 matches 7 of the central bases. The specimen was tumor tissue. This TCR was sampled from an adult with Merkel cell carcinoma. The base sequence is TGTGCCAGCAGCTTAGTGGTAGGGAGGGGCTACAATGAGCAGTTCTTC. Translation gives CASSLVVGRGYNEQFF.